This T cell receptor (beta chain) appears in the sequencing data of a study of identical twins. Germline V lookup: CDR1 MRHNA, CDR2 SNTAGT. The CDR3 is 15 amino acids. V lost 0 bases to trimming and J lost 2 bases, with 9 bases between them. TCRdb fed the 5' RACE reads into MiXCR, producing one record per CDR3 protein. The sample holds approximately 630,000 distinct CDR3 sequences; roughly 7.1% are singletons and the top ten take around 1.6%. This clonotype showed up many times. These same records also appear under a second study, on yellow fever vaccine responses in identical twins.

This TCR came from a woman aged 18 to 35 in good health. V and J are TRBV6-4 and TRBJ2-3; the D gene is possibly TRBD2 (5 bases). The sample consisted of PBMCs. CDR3 sequence reads: CASSDSSSHTDTQYF. The CDR3 DNA reads as TGTGCCAGCAGTGACTCTTCTAGCCACACAGATACGCAGTATTTT.